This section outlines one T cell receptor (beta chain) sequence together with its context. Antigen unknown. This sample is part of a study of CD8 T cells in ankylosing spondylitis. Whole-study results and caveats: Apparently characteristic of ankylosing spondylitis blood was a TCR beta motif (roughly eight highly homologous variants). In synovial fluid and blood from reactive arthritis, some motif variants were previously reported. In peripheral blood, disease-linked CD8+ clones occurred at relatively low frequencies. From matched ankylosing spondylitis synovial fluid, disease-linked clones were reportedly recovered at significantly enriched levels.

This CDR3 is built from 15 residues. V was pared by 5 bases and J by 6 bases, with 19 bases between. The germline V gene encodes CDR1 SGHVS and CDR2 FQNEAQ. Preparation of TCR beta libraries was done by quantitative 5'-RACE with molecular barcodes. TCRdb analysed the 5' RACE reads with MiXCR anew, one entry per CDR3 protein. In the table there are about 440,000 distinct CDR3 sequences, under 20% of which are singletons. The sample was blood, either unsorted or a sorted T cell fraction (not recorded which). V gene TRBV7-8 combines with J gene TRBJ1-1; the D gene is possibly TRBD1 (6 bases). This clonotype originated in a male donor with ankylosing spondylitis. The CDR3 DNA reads TGTGCCAGCAGCGAAAATACAGGGAAGGGGGCTGAAGCTTTCTTT. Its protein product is CASSENTGKGAEAFF.